This T cell receptor beta chain was identified during a study of blood T cell repertoires in COVID-19. On the study more broadly: Sites in the United States, Italy and Spain provided acute and convalescent COVID-19 samples. Sources were T cells, B-cell-depleted T cells, or PBMCs; the material itself was cDNA or gDNA.

Only one count was recorded for this clone. As originally analysed: Amplification of reference gene primers provided the estimated nucleated cell counts. Only in-frame clones appear in the TCRdb table, and some are missing; sequencing was by immunoSEQ multiplex PCR. V and J calls plus clone size are reproduced from that table; the DNA served to infer D and trimming. The table includes 130,000 to 150,000 clones, more than 80% detected once. The germline gives CDR1 SGHNT, CDR2 YYREEE (reference sequence). The CDR3 spans 15 residues. V lost 0 bases to trimming and J lost 9 bases; unmatched junction nucleotides: 9.

This chain joins TRBV5-4 and TRBJ2-3, with TRBD2 matching over 8 bases. This TCR was sampled from a human donor in a cohort sampled during active COVID-19. The sequenced sample was peripheral blood. The chain's CDR3 is CASSLEAGGLETQYF. As DNA, the CDR3 is TGTGCCAGCAGCTTGGAGGCGGGGGGACTTGAGACGCAGTATTTT.